Presented here are 30 T cell receptor beta chains from one specimen sequenced in a study of blood T cell repertoires in COVID-19. The repertoire was sequenced with immunoSEQ multiplex PCR; TCRdb's copy has only in-frame clones and lacks some. The sample lists some 120,000 clones, approximately 83% seen once, with about 18% in the top ten. The material sequenced was peripheral blood. The receptor set was obtained from a woman aged 45-60 years who had recovered from COVID-19.

This rearrangement joins TRBV7-8 to TRBJ2-4; TRBD1 is a possible D gene (6 bases). CDR1 SGHVS and CDR2 FQNEAQ come from the germline V gene. The CDR3 covers 16 residues. V lost 3 bases and J lost 2, with 14 bases in between. The CDR3, as DNA: TGTGCCAGCAGCTTGGGCAGGGGTGAATCCAAAAACATTCAGTACTTC. It yields the protein CASSLGRGESKNIQYF. The full variable domain, completed using reference TRBV7-8 and TRBJ2-4, is GAGVSQSPRYKVAKRGQDVALRCDPISGHVSLFWYQQALGQGPEFLTYFQNEAQLDKSGLPSDRFFAERPEGSVSTLKIQRTQQEDSAVYLCASSLGRGESKNIQYFGAGTRLSVL.

The rearrangement uses TRBV29-1 and TRBJ1-2, with D perhaps matching TRBD1 (6 bases). The germline V gene encodes CDR1 SQVTM and CDR2 ANQGSEA. Trimming removed 4 bases at V and 8 bases at J, with 14 bases between. There are 12 residues in the CDR3. The CDR3 reads CSVGGHSEGYTF. CDR3 in DNA: TGCAGCGTTGGGGGACATTCGGAAGGCTACACCTTC.

The chain carries TRBV19 and TRBJ2-1; TRBD2 matches at 11 bases. J gave up 4 bases and V 3 bases, and 8 bases lay outside the gene matches. The germline V gene encodes CDR1 LNHDA and CDR2 SQIVND (reference sequence). The CDR3 is made up of 17 amino acids. CDR3 bases: TGTGCCAGTAGTATGCGCCTAGCGGGAGGACTTTACAATGAGCAGTTCTTC. Encoded protein: CASSMRLAGGLYNEQFF.

The rearrangement uses TRBV30 and TRBJ2-1; 7 positions agree with TRBD2. Looked up from germline, CDR1 is GTSNPN and CDR2 is SVGIG (reference sequence). The J segment lost 0 bases and the V segment lost 4 bases, leaving 9 bases of the junction unmatched. The CDR3 is made up of 16 amino acids. The CDR3, as DNA: TGTGCCTGGAAACTGGAGGGAGGGTACTCCTACAATGAGCAGTTCTTC. Its translation is CAWKLEGGYSYNEQFF.

The chain recombines TRBV9 with TRBJ1-1; maybe TRBD1 (5 bases). This CDR3 region has 15 residues. The V gene's germline CDR1 is SGDLS and CDR2 YYNGEE. Trimming left V 6 bases short and J 0 bases short, with 15 bases between. The CDR3 DNA reads as TGTGCCAGCACCACCCAGACAGAGATGAACACTGAAGCTTTCTTT. Translation: CASTTQTEMNTEAFF.

This clone was seen just once. The V call is TRBV13, the J call TRBJ2-7; weak D call: TRBD2 (6 bases). The V gene's germline CDR1 is PRHDT and CDR2 FYEKMQ (reference sequence). V was pared by 5 bases and J by 3 bases, with 14 bases between. The CDR3 runs 14 residues. The CDR3: CASSPMGRGYEQYF. The CDR3 DNA reads as TGTGCCAGCAGCCCCATGGGGCGGGGCTACGAGCAGTACTTC. The whole variable domain, filled in from reference TRBV13 and TRBJ2-7, reads AAGVIQSPRHLIKEKRETATLKCYPIPRHDTVYWYQQGPGQDPQFLISFYEKMQSDKGSIPDRFSAQQFSDYHSELNMSSLELGDSALYFCASSPMGRGYEQYFGPGTRLTVT.

The chain carries TRBV28 and TRBJ2-7, with D unclear. Trimming stripped 3 bases from V and 2 bases from J, with 5 bases between. This CDR3 is built from 12 residues. Germline loops: CDR1 MDHEN, CDR2 SYDVKM. As DNA, the CDR3 is TGTGCCAGCAGTTTTCGCGCCTACGAGCAGTACTTC. Translated, it gives CASSFRAYEQYF.

This chain connects TRBV4-2 to TRBJ1-4; D remains ambiguous. The length of the CDR3 is 14 residues. Germline values: CDR1 LGHNA, CDR2 YNFKEQ. Trimming took 0 bases from V and 10 from J, leaving 12 bases between them. The CDR3 DNA follows: TGTGCCAGCAGCCAAGATGAGGATCGTGGAAAACTGTTTTTT. It encodes CASSQDEDRGKLFF.

This chain joins TRBV19 and TRBJ2-1; TRBD1 agrees at 7 bases. Per the germline V gene, CDR1 is LNHDA and CDR2 is SQIVND (reference sequence). This CDR3 is 17 amino acids long. The trim removed 4 bases at V and 7 bases at J, leaving 16 bases unmatched. CDR3 nucleotides: TGTGCCAGTAGTAGAACCGGGACAGAGGTTCCGAGGAATGAGCAGTTCTTC. This gives the protein CASSRTGTEVPRNEQFF.

V gene TRBV7-8 combines with J gene TRBJ2-7; 12 nucleotides align to TRBD2. The V segment lost 3 bases and the J segment 2 bases; nucleotides outside the gene matches: 2. There are 15 residues in the CDR3. Germline CDR1 SGHVS, CDR2 FQNEAQ. The CDR3 DNA reads TGTGCCAGCAGCTTGGGACTAGCGGGTGCCTACGAGCAGTACTTC. Translation: CASSLGLAGAYEQYF.

The chain links TRBV19 to TRBJ2-3, with TRBD2 matching 8 bases. CDR1 is LNHDA, CDR2 SQIVND, per germline (reference sequence). This CDR3 comprises 13 residues. V dropped 6 bases and J dropped 8; count of bases not matched to a gene: 7. The CDR3 bases are TGTGCCAGTAGCCCAGCGGGAGCAGGTACGCAGTATTTT. Translating it yields CASSPAGAGTQYF.

This chain joins TRBV6-5 and TRBJ1-2; TRBD1 agrees at 7 bases. This CDR3 spans 13 amino acids. Trimming took 7 bases from V and 5 from J; bases not matched to a gene: 7. Germline CDR1 reads MNHEY; CDR2 reads SVGAGI. CDR3 protein: CASKKGTAYGYTF. CDR3 coding DNA: TGTGCCAGCAAAAAAGGGACAGCGTATGGCTACACCTTC.

The DNA of the CDR3 is TGCGCCAGCAGCTTGAGGTCTAGCGGGTTTTACAATGAGCAGTTCTTC. Translated: CASSLRSSGFYNEQFF. The chain is built from TRBV5-1 and TRBJ2-1; 8 bases align to TRBD2. V shed 1 base and J 4 bases; nucleotides not matched to a gene: 7. The CDR3 contains 16 residues. Per germline, CDR1 SGHRS and CDR2 YFSETQ.

The chain is built from TRBV10-2 and TRBJ2-3; 10 bases agree with TRBD2. The CDR3 runs 15 residues. With V trimmed by 4 bases and J by 2 bases, 3 bases remained unmatched. Per the germline V gene, CDR1 is WSHSY and CDR2 is SAAADI. CDR3 nucleotide sequence: TGCGCCAGCAGTGTACTAGCGGGGTCCACAGATACGCAGTATTTT. This codes for CASSVLAGSTDTQYF.

This clone appeared once. One junction end does not reproduce the germline sequence, and a read error may be involved. The same CDR3 can be traced to other DNA sequences in this sample. The chain links TRBV5-5 to TRBJ1-2; possible D gene TRBD1, 5 bases. The CDR3 spans 13 residues. CDR1 and CDR2 (germline): SGHKS, YYEKEE (reference sequence). This CDR3 is CASSPWGGYGYTF. For the CDR3, the DNA is TGTGCCAGCAGCCCCTGGGGGGGATATGGCTACACTTTC.

Written as DNA, the CDR3 is TGCGCCAGCAGCTTGCTGGCAGGGGGCCCCGGGGAGCTGTTTTTT. Amino acids: CASSLLAGGPGELFF. The rearrangement links TRBV5-1 to TRBJ2-2; TRBD1 aligns across 8 bases. Germline trimming cut 1 base from V and 6 bases from J; bases unmatched to any gene: 5. The CDR3 totals 15 residues. Germline V CDR1 and CDR2: SGHRS, YFSETQ.

This chain joins TRBV2 and TRBJ2-7; 8 positions match TRBD2. This CDR3 comprises 14 residues. Germline V gene lookup returns CDR1 SNHLY and CDR2 FYNNEI. The V segment lost 8 bases and the J segment 5 bases; nucleotides outside the gene matches: 11. This CDR3 reads CASSRGDIGHEQYF. CDR3 DNA: TGTGCCAGCTCGCGGGGGGACATTGGCCACGAGCAGTACTTC.

This rearrangement joins TRBV28 to TRBJ1-1, with 8 bases matching TRBD1. The germline V gene has CDR1 MDHEN and CDR2 SYDVKM. Germline trimming cut 6 bases from V and 4 bases from J; bases unmatched to any gene: 4. The CDR3 is made up of 13 amino acids. CDR3 region: CASRTGVPTEAFF. Written as DNA, the CDR3 is TGTGCCAGCAGGACAGGGGTTCCCACTGAAGCTTTCTTT.

J is TRBJ1-1 and V is TRBV2, with 7 bases that match TRBD1. The CDR3 extends over 14 amino acids. Germline CDR1 SNHLY, CDR2 FYNNEI. The trim removed 6 bases at V and 1 base at J, leaving 5 bases unmatched. CDR3 DNA: TGTGCCAGCAGGGCTAGGACAGGGAACACTGAAGCTTTCTTT. It encodes CASRARTGNTEAFF. The complete variable domain, with remaining parts taken from reference TRBV2 and TRBJ1-1, reads EPEVTQTPSHQVTQMGQEVILRCVPISNHLYFYWYRQILGQKVEFLVSFYNNEISEKSEIFDDQFSVERPDGSNFTLKIRSTKLEDSAMYFCASRARTGNTEAFFGQGTRLTVV.

The V gene is TRBV9, the J gene TRBJ2-5; the match to TRBD1 covers 7 bases. This CDR3 is 15 amino acids long. Germline V gene lookup returns CDR1 SGDLS and CDR2 YYNGEE. The V gene end was trimmed by 4 bases and the J gene end by 7 bases; junction bases not matched to a gene: 13. CDR3 loop: CASSPNTGTVGTQYF. The CDR3 bases are TGTGCCAGCAGCCCCAATACCGGGACAGTGGGGACCCAGTACTTC.

This clone was seen a handful of times. The CDR3 reads CASSHSVGQGASAQYF. CDR3 sequence (DNA): TGTGCCAGCAGCCACTCGGTGGGACAGGGGGCGTCGGCCCAGTACTTC. The V call is TRBV5-8, the J call TRBJ2-5; 12 bases map to TRBD1. V gave up 4 bases and J gave up 9 bases; unmatched junction bases: 13. From germline, CDR1 is SGHTS and CDR2 YDEGEE. The CDR3 length is 16 residues.

The CDR3 protein is CASSQDLRPGGTQYF. The CDR3 DNA reads as TGCGCCAGCAGCCAAGATCTAAGGCCGGGGGGGACCCAGTACTTC. This chain joins TRBV4-3 and TRBJ2-5; TRBD2 aligns across 7 bases. The ends lost 0 bases at V and 7 bases at J; junction bases unmatched: 8. CDR1 LGHNA and CDR2 YSLEER come from the germline V gene. This CDR3 has 15 amino acids.

J is TRBJ1-2 and V is TRBV2; no clear D gene. Trimming removed 8 bases from V and 2 bases from J, with 12 bases in between. Germline V gives CDR1 SNHLY, CDR2 FYNNEI. CDR3 length: 13 amino acids. The CDR3 here is CASARGQNYGYTF. The CDR3 DNA is TGTGCCAGCGCCCGAGGGCAGAACTATGGCTACACCTTC.

The chain has TRBV7-7 and TRBJ2-1; 9 bases align to TRBD1. V gave up 4 bases and J gave up 9 bases; unmatched junction bases: 10. CDR3 length: 15 residues. Germline values: CDR1 SSHAT, CDR2 FNYEAQ (reference sequence). In nucleotides, the CDR3 is TGTGCCAGCAGCTCAGGGACAGGGCTTGCGGGTGAGCAGTTCTTC. It yields the protein CASSSGTGLAGEQFF.

With regard to this clone: Other DNA sequences in the same sample also yield this CDR3. V gene TRBV12-5 combines with J gene TRBJ2-1, with D maybe TRBD1 (5 bases). The CDR3 contains 15 residues. V was clipped by 1 base and J by 0 bases, with 7 bases between them. Germline CDR1 is LGHNT and CDR2 is FRNRAP. For the CDR3, the DNA is TGTGCTAGTGGTTTGGGACAGAGCTCCTACAATGAGCAGTTCTTC. It is translated as CASGLGQSSYNEQFF.

The chain combines TRBV11-2 with TRBJ1-2, with D perhaps TRBD1 (5 bases). V lost 4 bases, J lost 13 bases, and 19 bases lay in between. The length of the CDR3 is 13 residues. Germline V gene lookup returns CDR1 SGHAT and CDR2 FQNNGV. CDR3 region: CASSSDRDMSPTF. CDR3 DNA sequence: TGTGCCAGCAGCTCCGACAGAGATATGTCCCCCACCTTC.

This clone was found a few times. The rearrangement uses TRBV7-3 and TRBJ2-2; TRBD2 agrees at 10 bases. Germline loops: CDR1 SGHTA, CDR2 FQGTGA. The V segment lost 5 bases and the J segment 7 bases; nucleotides outside the gene matches: 10. CDR3 length: 16 amino acids. CDR3 sequence: CASSLIPLAGVGELFF. In DNA, the CDR3 is TGTGCCAGCAGCCTAATCCCCCTAGCGGGAGTCGGGGAGCTGTTTTTT.

V usage is TRBV4-1 and J usage is TRBJ2-2, with D unclear. From germline, CDR1 is MGHRA and CDR2 YSYEKL. The CDR3 runs to 12 residues. V lost 5 bases to trimming and J lost 7 bases, with 8 bases between them. The CDR3 nucleotides are TGCGCCAGCAGCGGTCGGAGCGGGGAGCTGTTTTTT. It yields the protein CASSGRSGELFF.

The V and J genes are TRBV5-6 and TRBJ1-5; D is ambiguous. The CDR3 length is 12 residues. Trimming shortened V by 0 bases and J by 7 bases, and 5 bases separated the two germline ends. Germline V gene sequence: CDR1 SGHDT, CDR2 YYEEEE. CDR3: CASSLAGQPQHF. CDR3 nucleotide sequence: TGTGCCAGCAGCTTGGCGGGGCAGCCCCAGCATTTT. Full variable domain (rest looked up from reference TRBV5-6 and TRBJ1-5): DAGVTQSPTHLIKTRGQQVTLRCSPKSGHDTVSWYQQALGQGPQFIFQYYEEEERQRGNFPDRFSGHQFPNYSSELNVNALLLGDSALYLCASSLAGQPQHFGDGTRLSIL.

This clone came up a few times. The V and J genes are TRBV30 and TRBJ1-3; D call uncertain. V was cut by 5 bases and J by 5 bases, with 16 bases left in between. This CDR3 spans 14 amino acids. Germline V gene data show CDR1 as GTSNPN and CDR2 as SVGIG (reference sequence). The DNA of the CDR3 is TGTGCCTGGGGCAGCGCATACAAGAGAAACACCATATATTTT. This gives the protein CAWGSAYKRNTIYF.